This TCR beta chain comes out of a study of blood T cells in healthy people across ages. Findings and limits, study-wide: Fewer expanded clones and more diversity marked long-lived versus aged donors. Diversity was estimated from one million T cells, and these estimates were considered underestimates.

This clonotype was detected only a few times. Its target is unknown. For the second PCR, which ran for roughly 7 to 11 cycles, a sample-barcoded 5' primer and a J-beta primer mix were used. A 12-random-nucleotide template-switch adaptor tagged each cDNA molecule. TCRdb processed the 5' RACE reads anew with MiXCR; each CDR3 protein has one entry. The data hold about 940,000 distinct CDR3 sequences, with approximately 49% observed a single time. The sample consisted of blood. The origin of this receptor is a man between 25 and 39 years old in good health.

The CDR3 DNA follows: TGTGCCAGCAGTTTAAAACGGGGGGGCGGGGATACGCAGTATTTT. Translation: CASSLKRGGGDTQYF. This chain joins TRBV27 and TRBJ2-3, with 8 bases lining up with TRBD2. V trimming: 2 bases; J trimming: 6 bases; junction bases outside the gene matches: 7. Germline V CDR1 and CDR2: MNHEY, SMNVEV (reference sequence). This CDR3 contains 15 residues.